The clone carrying this T cell receptor (beta chain) was picked up many times. This record comes from a study of T cells in Graves' hyperthyroidism and ophthalmopathy. TCR beta CDR3 region amplification was performed from RNA transcripts. TCR CDR3 regions were first amplified by RT-PCR with HTBI primers. MiXCR, applied by TCRdb to the multiplex PCR reads, yields one record per CDR3 protein. The data contain over 500,000 distinct CDR3 sequences, about 16% of them singletons. Trimming stripped 6 bases from V and 6 bases from J, with 11 bases between. CDR1 and CDR2 (germline): ENHRY, SYGVKD. The CDR3 is 12 amino acids.

V gene TRBV10-3 combines with J gene TRBJ1-1; no definite D call. The sample taken for sequencing was blood. The TCR was taken from a woman in her 30s with Graves' ophthalmopathy. The CDR3 reads CAIRNSGSEAFF. The CDR3 coding sequence is TGTGCCATCAGGAACTCAGGCTCTGAAGCTTTCTTT.